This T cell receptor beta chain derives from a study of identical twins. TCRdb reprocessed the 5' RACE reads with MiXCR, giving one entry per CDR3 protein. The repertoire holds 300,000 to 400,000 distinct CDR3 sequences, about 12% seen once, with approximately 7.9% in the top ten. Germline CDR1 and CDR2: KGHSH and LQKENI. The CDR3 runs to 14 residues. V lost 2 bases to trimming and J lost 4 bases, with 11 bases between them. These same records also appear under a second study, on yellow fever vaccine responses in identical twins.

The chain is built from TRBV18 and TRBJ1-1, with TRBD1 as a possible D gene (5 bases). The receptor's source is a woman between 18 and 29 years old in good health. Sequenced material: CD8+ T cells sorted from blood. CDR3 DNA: TGTGCCAGCTCACCAGCAGGGATAGGCACTGAAGCTTTCTTT. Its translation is CASSPAGIGTEAFF.